This entry is about one T cell receptor (beta chain). How the authors handled the data: Estimation of nucleated cell counts was performed using reference gene primer amplification. Produced via immunoSEQ multiplex PCR; TCRdb's table is partial and in-frame only. V, J and clone size are those of that table, while D and trimming were read from the DNA. Among about 94,000 clones listed, approximately 84% were seen once. The sample comes from a study of blood T cell repertoires in COVID-19. Overall study context: Sources were T cells, B-cell-depleted T cells, or PBMCs; the material itself was cDNA or gDNA.

Germline lookup yields CDR1 LNHDA and CDR2 SQIVND (reference sequence). The length of the CDR3 is 16 residues. J gave up 6 bases and V 4 bases, and 4 bases lay outside the gene matches. The TCR originated in a man aged 55 to 70 with acute or convalescent COVID-19. V and J are TRBV19 and TRBJ2-1; 15 bases are a match to TRBD2. Sequencing was carried out using peripheral blood. This chain's CDR3 is CASSRTSGGGLNEQFF. In DNA form, the CDR3 reads TGTGCCAGTAGTAGGACTAGCGGGGGGGGTCTCAATGAGCAGTTCTTC.